The 30 T cell receptor beta chains given below trace back to one sample, sequenced in a study of OX40 agonist ivuxolimab in advanced cancers. Using immunoSEQ multiplex PCR, the repertoire was profiled, and TCRdb retains in-frame clones only, with some absent. Of about 88,000 clones in the sample, more than 70% are singletons; the top ten hold around 0.2%. The starting material was CD4+ or CD8+ T cells sorted from blood, obtained in a trial of the OX40 agonist ivuxolimab. The receptor source for this set is an adult with an advanced solid tumor such as melanoma, head and neck, liver or kidney cancer.

The chain carries TRBV10-3 and TRBJ2-2; 12 nucleotides agree with TRBD2. Germline values: CDR1 ENHRY, CDR2 SYGVKD. Trimming removed 9 bases from V and 3 bases from J; junction bases left unmatched: 11. CDR3 size: 17 residues. The CDR3 DNA reads as TGTGCCATTAACTCGGGACTAGCGGGCCCATACACCGGGGAGCTGTTTTTT. Its translation: CAINSGLAGPYTGELFF.

CDR3 amino acids: CASSLTVYGYTF. DNA of the CDR3: TGTGCCAGCAGTTTAACCGTATATGGCTACACCTTC. V usage is TRBV28 and J usage is TRBJ1-2; D not resolved. V lost 2 bases and J 5 bases, leaving 6 bases between the germline ends. The CDR3 spans 12 residues. CDR1 is MDHEN, CDR2 SYDVKM, per germline.

This clone has just a few counts. The chain is built from TRBV7-6 and TRBJ1-5; 8 bases align to TRBD1. Germline-derived CDR1 and CDR2 are SGHVS and FNYEAQ. The V and J ends lost 1 base and 0 bases, in that order; junction bases with no gene match: 8. The CDR3 sequence is 18 residues long. CDR3 sequence reads: CASSLGPGGTNSNQPQHF. As DNA, the CDR3 is TGTGCCAGCAGCTTAGGGCCAGGGGGCACGAATAGCAATCAGCCCCAGCATTTT.

In this sample, this clone turned up a few times. CDR3 sequence reads: CASSDYEQYV. The CDR3, as DNA: TGTGCCAGCAGTGACTACGAGCAGTACGTC. The V call is TRBV6-5, the J call TRBJ2-7; D gene unclear. The V end was cut by 5 bases, the J end by 3 bases, with 2 bases between. Germline assignment: CDR1 MNHEY and CDR2 SVGAGI. The CDR3 loop spans 10 amino acids.

The count of this clone is one. The DNA of the CDR3 is TGTGCCGCGTCAGGGGGGCCGGCCAAAAACATTCAGTACTTC. Residues: CAASGGPAKNIQYF. V is TRBV6-5 and J is TRBJ2-4; D may be TRBD1 (7 bases). CDR1 is MNHEY, CDR2 SVGAGI, per germline. This CDR3 comprises 14 residues. The V end lost 11 bases, the J end lost 1 base, and 15 bases lay between the germline ends.

The V and J genes are TRBV19 and TRBJ1-5; perhaps TRBD1 as D (6 bases). The germline CDR1 and CDR2 sequences are LNHDA and SQIVND (reference sequence). The CDR3 contains 18 residues. V was clipped by 3 bases and J by 0 bases, with 18 bases between them. The DNA of the CDR3 is TGTGCCAGTAGTATCTCCACTGACAGGCATTATAGCAATCAGCCCCAGCATTTT. Residues: CASSISTDRHYSNQPQHF.

The V call is TRBV5-5, the J call TRBJ1-2, with 8 bases aligning to TRBD1. The CDR3 length is 18 residues. V was pared by 2 bases and J by 7 bases, with 19 bases of the junction left unmatched. Germline CDR1 SGHKS, CDR2 YYEKEE (reference sequence). Here the CDR3 DNA reads TGTGCCAGCAGCTTTGACCCCACGACACCGACAGGGGTAGGTGGCTACACCTTC. It translates to CASSFDPTTPTGVGGYTF. Full variable domain (remainder filled in from reference TRBV5-5 and TRBJ1-2): DAGVTQSPTHLIKTRGQQVTLRCSPISGHKSVSWYQQVLGQGPQFIFQYYEKEERGRGNFPDRFSARQFPNYSSELNVNALLLGDSALYLCASSFDPTTPTGVGGYTFGSGTRLTVV.

This sequence joins TRBV9 and TRBJ2-3; D gene uncertain. V was cut by 7 bases and J by 0 bases, with 9 bases left in between. The CDR3 covers 13 residues. The germline CDR1 and CDR2 sequences are SGDLS and YYNGEE. The CDR3 coding sequence is TGTGCCAGCGGGTGGTCTAGCACAGATACGCAGTATTTT. This encodes CASGWSSTDTQYF.

The rearrangement joins TRBV11-2 to TRBJ1-5; D is possibly TRBD1 (5 bases). The V end was cut by 1 base, the J end by 4 bases, with 8 bases between. The CDR3 contains 14 residues. Germline lookup yields CDR1 SGHAT and CDR2 FQNNGV. CDR3 in amino acids: CASSLGSGNQPQHF. The DNA of the CDR3 is TGTGCCAGCAGCTTAGGTTCAGGGAATCAGCCCCAGCATTTT.

The V gene is TRBV5-6, the J gene TRBJ2-2; D perhaps matches TRBD2 (6 bases). The germline V and J ends were trimmed by 4 bases and 1 base, with 11 bases remaining between them. The CDR3 has 15 amino acids. Germline V CDR1 and CDR2: SGHDT, YYEEEE. Here the CDR3 reads CASSRGTRNTGELFF. CDR3 in DNA: TGTGCCAGCAGCCGCGGGACTCGGAACACCGGGGAGCTGTTTTTT. Combining the CDR3 with reference TRBV5-6 and TRBJ2-2 gives the whole variable domain DAGVTQSPTHLIKTRGQQVTLRCSPKSGHDTVSWYQQALGQGPQFIFQYYEEEERQRGNFPDRFSGHQFPNYSSELNVNALLLGDSALYLCASSRGTRNTGELFFGEGSRLTVL.

The CDR3 nucleotides are TGCGCCAGCAGCCAAGATGGGGGGTTCGGCAATCAGCCCCAGCATTTT. Protein sequence: CASSQDGGFGNQPQHF. This sequence joins TRBV4-1 and TRBJ1-5; D perhaps matches TRBD1 (5 bases). V shed 0 bases and J shed 2 bases, with 11 bases lying between them. This CDR3 spans 16 amino acids. Germline V gene lookup returns CDR1 MGHRA and CDR2 YSYEKL.

V is TRBV5-1 and J is TRBJ2-1; TRBD2 matches 9 bases. Trimming took 0 bases from V and 0 from J; bases not matched to a gene: 4. CDR3 length: 17 residues. Looked up from germline, CDR1 is SGHRS and CDR2 is YFSETQ. The chain's CDR3 is CASSLGLADNSYNEQFF. The DNA of the CDR3 is TGCGCCAGCAGCTTGGGACTAGCGGACAACTCCTACAATGAGCAGTTCTTC.

The chain couples TRBV18 to TRBJ2-3, with D possibly matching TRBD1 (6 bases). Trimming pared 3 bases from V and 1 base from J, leaving 14 bases between. CDR3 length: 16 amino acids. Germline values: CDR1 KGHSH, CDR2 LQKENI. CDR3 sequence: CASSPPGTLGTDTQYF. The DNA for the CDR3 is TGTGCCAGCTCACCCCCAGGGACATTAGGCACAGATACGCAGTATTTT.

This clone was recorded once. DNA of the CDR3: TGCGCCAGCAGCCCCCCAGGCCGGGACACCGGGGAGCTGTTTTTT. Translation gives CASSPPGRDTGELFF. The chain recombines TRBV4-1 with TRBJ2-2; D remains unclear. Trimming removed 4 bases from V and 3 bases from J, with 12 bases in between. Germline V gives CDR1 MGHRA, CDR2 YSYEKL. This CDR3 has 15 residues.

The rearrangement joins TRBV27 to TRBJ1-1; 10 bases are a match to TRBD1. This CDR3 contains 16 residues. Germline loops: CDR1 MNHEY, CDR2 SMNVEV (reference sequence). The trim removed 5 bases at V and 5 bases at J, leaving 11 bases unmatched. CDR3 in amino acids: CASSLGQGEEVTEAFF. In DNA, the CDR3 is TGTGCCAGCAGTCTAGGACAGGGGGAAGAGGTGACTGAAGCTTTCTTT.

J is TRBJ2-3 and V is TRBV13, with 8 bases fitting TRBD2. Germline lookup yields CDR1 PRHDT and CDR2 FYEKMQ (reference sequence). The J segment lost 2 bases and the V segment lost 5 bases, leaving 9 bases of the junction unmatched. This CDR3 contains 16 residues. CDR3 sequence: CASSDEAGAHTDTQYF. CDR3 nucleotides: TGTGCCAGCAGCGATGAAGCGGGGGCTCACACAGATACGCAGTATTTT.

This sequence joins TRBV18 and TRBJ2-4; D might be TRBD1 (6 bases). CDR3 length: 14 amino acids. CDR1 and CDR2 (germline): KGHSH, LQKENI. Trimming removed 3 bases at V and 3 bases at J, with 9 bases between. CDR3 loop: CASSPSQGKNIQYF. CDR3 nucleotides: TGTGCCAGCTCACCGTCACAGGGCAAAAACATTCAGTACTTC. Full variable domain (outside the CDR3, taken from reference TRBV18 and TRBJ2-4): NAGVMQNPRHLVRRRGQEARLRCSPMKGHSHVYWYRQLPEEGLKFMVYLQKENIIDESGMPKERFSAEFPKEGPSILRIQQVVRGDSAAYFCASSPSQGKNIQYFGAGTRLSVL.

The chain carries TRBV7-3 and TRBJ2-1; a possible D gene is TRBD2 (6 bases). The V end was cut by 8 bases, the J end by 9 bases, with 17 bases between. The germline CDR1 and CDR2 sequences are SGHTA and FQGTGA. CDR3 size: 13 residues. DNA of the CDR3: TGTGCCAGCGCACCGGACTATAGGCGTGAGCAGTTCTTC. This translates into CASAPDYRREQFF.

The gene calls are TRBV7-9 and TRBJ2-7; possibly TRBD1 for D (9 bases). V was clipped by 6 bases and J by 7 bases, with 19 bases between them. Germline lookup yields CDR1 SEHNR and CDR2 FQNEAQ (reference sequence). This CDR3 spans 14 amino acids. Written as DNA, the CDR3 is TGTGCCAGCAGGACCGGACAGGGGACTAGAGAGCAGTACTTC. Amino acid sequence: CASRTGQGTREQYF.

Only one count was recorded for this clone. V is TRBV19 and J is TRBJ2-7, with unresolved D. Per germline, CDR1 LNHDA and CDR2 SQIVND (reference sequence). V shed 3 bases and J shed 2 bases, with 8 bases lying between them. This CDR3 is built from 13 residues. The CDR3 bases are TGTGCCAGTAGTATGAGGCAGGCCTACGAGCAGTACTTC. Amino acid sequence: CASSMRQAYEQYF. The whole variable domain, filled in from reference TRBV19 and TRBJ2-7, reads DGGITQSPKYLFRKEGQNVTLSCEQNLNHDAMYWYRQDPGQGLRLIYYSQIVNDFQKGDIAEGYSVSREKKESFPLTVTSAQKNPTAFYLCASSMRQAYEQYFGPGTRLTVT.

The genes are TRBV14 and TRBJ2-7; 7 bases match TRBD2. Germline CDR1 reads SGHDN; CDR2 reads FVKESK. Unmatched junction bases numbered 8, after V lost 3 bases and J lost 0 bases. CDR3 size: 16 residues. The CDR3: CASSHGLAEFSYEQYV. The CDR3 coding sequence is TGTGCCAGCAGCCACGGTCTAGCGGAATTCTCCTACGAGCAGTACGTC.

The chain recombines TRBV18 with TRBJ2-1, with D tentatively TRBD1 (6 bases). V lost 3 bases and J lost 3, with 9 bases in between. CDR1 and CDR2 from the germline V gene are KGHSH and LQKENI. CDR3 length equals 14 residues. The DNA for the CDR3 is TGTGCCAGCTCACCGAGGACAGACTACAATGAGCAGTTCTTC. It yields the protein CASSPRTDYNEQFF.

V gene TRBV5-4 combines with J gene TRBJ2-1; tentative D call: TRBD2 (6 bases). Germline CDR1 and CDR2: SGHNT and YYREEE (reference sequence). V lost 2 bases and J 9 bases, leaving 6 bases between the germline ends. The CDR3 has 11 residues. CDR3 nucleotide sequence: TGTGCCAGCAGCTTCGGGAGTGAGCAGTTCTTC. This codes for CASSFGSEQFF.

This chain links TRBV5-1 with TRBJ2-1, with D perhaps matching TRBD1 (5 bases). CDR1 is SGHRS and CDR2 is YFSETQ in the germline V gene. Trimming stripped 4 bases from V and 1 base from J, with 15 bases between. CDR3 size: 16 residues. The CDR3 loop is CASSTDSALSYNEQFF. The CDR3 nucleotides are TGCGCCAGCAGCACCGACAGTGCCCTTTCCTACAATGAGCAGTTCTTC. The whole variable domain, remainder taken from reference TRBV5-1 and TRBJ2-1, is KAGVTQTPRYLIKTRGQQVTLSCSPISGHRSVSWYQQTPGQGLQFLFEYFSETQRNKGNFPGRFSGRQFSNSRSEMNVSTLELGDSALYLCASSTDSALSYNEQFFGPGTRLTVL.

The CDR3 here is CASSLVGALNTGELFF. Written as DNA, the CDR3 is TGCGCCAGCAGCTTGGTCGGGGCCCTGAACACCGGGGAGCTGTTTTTT. V usage is TRBV5-1 and J usage is TRBJ2-2; D may be TRBD1 or TRBD2 (5 bases each). Trimming cost V 0 bases and J 1 base, with 10 bases left between them. The CDR3 is 16 residues long. Germline lookup yields CDR1 SGHRS and CDR2 YFSETQ.

This chain uses TRBV7-3 with TRBJ2-3, with TRBD2 identical over 12 bases. Germline CDR1 is SGHTA and CDR2 is FQGTGA. This CDR3 has 17 residues. V shed 5 bases and J 0 bases; nucleotides not matched to a gene: 6. CDR3 loop: CASSPGTSGSSTDTQYF. The CDR3 bases are TGTGCCAGCAGCCCCGGGACTAGCGGGTCTAGCACAGATACGCAGTATTTT. The entire variable domain, with the rest obtained from reference TRBV7-3 and TRBJ2-3, is as follows: GAGVSQTPSNKVTEKGKYVELRCDPISGHTALYWYRQSLGQGPEFLIYFQGTGAADDSGLPNDRFFAVRPEGSVSTLKIQRTERGDSAVYLCASSPGTSGSSTDTQYFGPGTRLTVL.

The J gene is TRBJ1-5, the V gene TRBV6-1; D not certain. Per germline, CDR1 MNHNS and CDR2 SASEGT. V lost 5 bases and J lost 0, with 8 bases in between. This CDR3 has 14 amino acids. The CDR3 loop is CASSQPFSNQPQHF. CDR3 nucleotide sequence: TGTGCCAGCAGTCAGCCTTTTAGCAATCAGCCCCAGCATTTT.

This clone was counted a single time. This chain links TRBV11-1 with TRBJ2-7; D is possibly TRBD1 (6 bases). V was trimmed by 3 bases and J by 4 bases, leaving 7 bases between them. CDR3 length equals 12 residues. From germline, CDR1 is SGHAT and CDR2 FQDESV (reference sequence). The CDR3 here is CASSLDSYEQYF. The CDR3 bases are TGTGCCAGCAGCTTGGACAGTTACGAGCAGTACTTC.

This sequence joins TRBV5-1 and TRBJ1-1; unclear D gene. The CDR3 runs to 15 residues. Per the germline V gene, CDR1 is SGHRS and CDR2 is YFSETQ. V was clipped by 3 bases and J by 4 bases, with 16 bases between them. CDR3 DNA sequence: TGCGCCAGCAGCTCCAACATGGGGTTGGGCACTGAAGCTTTCTTT. This codes for CASSSNMGLGTEAFF.

The rearrangement links TRBV19 to TRBJ2-2, with 11 bases lining up with TRBD1. The CDR3 covers 16 residues. Per germline, CDR1 LNHDA and CDR2 SQIVND (reference sequence). Germline trimming cut 4 bases from V and 4 bases from J; bases unmatched to any gene: 5. In DNA, the CDR3 is TGTGCCAGTAGTAGCCGGACAGGGGGCTTCACCGGGGAGCTGTTTTTT. It specifies CASSSRTGGFTGELFF.